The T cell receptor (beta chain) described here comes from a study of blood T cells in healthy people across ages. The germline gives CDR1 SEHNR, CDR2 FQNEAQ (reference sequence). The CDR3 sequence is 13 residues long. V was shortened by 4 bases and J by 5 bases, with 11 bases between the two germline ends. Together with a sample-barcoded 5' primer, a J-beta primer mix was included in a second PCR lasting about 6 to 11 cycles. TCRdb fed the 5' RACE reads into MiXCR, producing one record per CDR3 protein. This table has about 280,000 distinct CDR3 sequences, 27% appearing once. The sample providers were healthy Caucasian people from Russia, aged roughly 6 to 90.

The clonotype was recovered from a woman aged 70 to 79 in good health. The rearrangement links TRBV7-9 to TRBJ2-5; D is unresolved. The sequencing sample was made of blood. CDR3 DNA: TGTGCCAGCAGCTATCTCTTGTTGGAGACCCAGTACTTC. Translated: CASSYLLLETQYF.